This TCR beta chain is drawn from a study of a mutant IDH1 vaccine in newly diagnosed glioma. As for time point: week 35, safety follow-up. Doses consisted of 300 ug of mutant IDH1 20-mer peptide each, paired with topical imiquimod. Concerning this clone: Its target is unknown.

Germline assignment: CDR1 PRHDT and CDR2 FYEKMQ (reference sequence). V gave up 5 bases and J gave up 3 bases; unmatched junction bases: 15. The CDR3 runs 18 residues. Clones were read by immunoSEQ multiplex PCR, and TCRdb kept only the in-frame ones, dropping some. The sample lists under 50,000 clones, approximately 90% seen once, with around 5.7% in the top ten. The gene calls are TRBV13 and TRBJ2-2; 7 bases are a match to TRBD1. The sequence was collected from a woman between 40 and 55 years old with glioma. The sequencing used PBMCs, collected from a glioma patient whose treatment included an IDH1 peptide vaccine. CDR3 nucleotides: TGTGCCAGCAGCCCCACGGACAGGATTTTTTCCGACACCGGGGAGCTGTTTTTT. Translating gives CASSPTDRIFSDTGELFF.